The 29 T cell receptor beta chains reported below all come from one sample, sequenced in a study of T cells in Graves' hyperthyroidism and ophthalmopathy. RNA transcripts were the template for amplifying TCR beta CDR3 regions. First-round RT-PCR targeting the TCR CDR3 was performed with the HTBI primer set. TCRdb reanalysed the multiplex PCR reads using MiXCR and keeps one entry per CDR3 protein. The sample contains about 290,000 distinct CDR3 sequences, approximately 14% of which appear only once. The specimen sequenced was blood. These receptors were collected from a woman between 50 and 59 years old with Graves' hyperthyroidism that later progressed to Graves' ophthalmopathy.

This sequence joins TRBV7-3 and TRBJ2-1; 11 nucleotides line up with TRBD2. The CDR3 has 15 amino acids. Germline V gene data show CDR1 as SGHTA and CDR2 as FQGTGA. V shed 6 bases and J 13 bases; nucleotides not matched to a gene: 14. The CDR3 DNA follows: TGTGCCAGCAGACCCCCGGGGACTAGCGGAGGGAAACAGTTCTTC. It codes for CASRPPGTSGGKQFF.

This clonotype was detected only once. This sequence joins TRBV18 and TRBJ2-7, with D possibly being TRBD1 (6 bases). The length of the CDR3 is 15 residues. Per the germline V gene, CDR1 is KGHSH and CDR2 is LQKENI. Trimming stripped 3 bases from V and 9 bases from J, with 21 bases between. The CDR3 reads CASSPNSGTSGGQYF. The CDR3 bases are TGTGCCAGCTCACCCAATTCCGGGACATCCGGCGGGCAGTACTTC.

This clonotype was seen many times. The CDR3 DNA sequence: TGTGCCAGCAGCTTAGAACACACTAATCAGCCCCAGCATTTT. It yields the protein CASSLEHTNQPQHF. The genes are TRBV7-6 and TRBJ1-5; no reliable D call. Trimming removed 1 base from V and 4 bases from J, with 8 bases in between. From germline, CDR1 is SGHVS and CDR2 FNYEAQ. The CDR3 is made up of 14 amino acids.

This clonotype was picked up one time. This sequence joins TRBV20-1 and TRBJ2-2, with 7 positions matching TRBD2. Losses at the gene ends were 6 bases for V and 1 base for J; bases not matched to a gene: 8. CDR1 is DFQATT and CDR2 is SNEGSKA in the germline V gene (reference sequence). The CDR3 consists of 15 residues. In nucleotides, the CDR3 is TGCAGTGCCCCCCCCGCTAGCGGGAACACCGGGGAGCTGTTTTTT. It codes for CSAPPASGNTGELFF.

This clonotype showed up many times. CDR3 sequence reads: CASSLTGLAYNEQFF. In nucleotides, the CDR3 is TGTGCCAGCAGCTTAACCGGCCTTGCCTACAATGAGCAGTTCTTC. The V and J genes are TRBV7-3 and TRBJ2-1; D is unclear. V lost 0 bases to trimming and J lost 2 bases, with 8 bases between them. Germline CDR1 reads SGHTA; CDR2 reads FQGTGA. The CDR3 sequence is 15 residues long.

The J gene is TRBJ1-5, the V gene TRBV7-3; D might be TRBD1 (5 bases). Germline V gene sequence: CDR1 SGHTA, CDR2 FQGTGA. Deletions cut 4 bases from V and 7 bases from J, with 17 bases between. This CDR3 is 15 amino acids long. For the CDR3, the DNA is TGTGCCAGCAGCTCCTCGGGTGGGGCGCAGCAGCCCCAGCATTTT. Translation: CASSSSGGAQQPQHF. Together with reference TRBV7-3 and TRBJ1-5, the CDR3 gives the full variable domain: GAGVSQTPSNKVTEKGKYVELRCDPISGHTALYWYRQSLGQGPEFLIYFQGTGAADDSGLPNDRFFAVRPEGSVSTLKIQRTERGDSAVYLCASSSSGGAQQPQHFGDGTRLSIL.

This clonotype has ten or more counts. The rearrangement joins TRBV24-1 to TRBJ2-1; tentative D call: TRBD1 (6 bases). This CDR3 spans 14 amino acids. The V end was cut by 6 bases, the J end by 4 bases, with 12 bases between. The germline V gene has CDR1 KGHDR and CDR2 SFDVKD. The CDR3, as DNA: TGTGCCACCAGTACCCCCGGACAGTACAATGAGCAGTTCTTC. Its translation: CATSTPGQYNEQFF.

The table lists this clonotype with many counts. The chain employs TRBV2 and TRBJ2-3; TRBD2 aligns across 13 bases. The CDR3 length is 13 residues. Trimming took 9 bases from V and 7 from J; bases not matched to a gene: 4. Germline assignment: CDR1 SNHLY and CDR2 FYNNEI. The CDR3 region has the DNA TGTGCCAGTCGGACTAGCGGGAGTAATACGCAGTATTTT. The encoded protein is CASRTSGSNTQYF.

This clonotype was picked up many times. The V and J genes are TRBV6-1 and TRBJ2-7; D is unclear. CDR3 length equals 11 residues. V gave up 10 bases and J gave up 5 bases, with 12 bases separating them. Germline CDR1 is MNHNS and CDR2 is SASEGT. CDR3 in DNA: TGTGCCACCCTACTTGAACACGAGCAGTACTTC. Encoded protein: CATLLEHEQYF.

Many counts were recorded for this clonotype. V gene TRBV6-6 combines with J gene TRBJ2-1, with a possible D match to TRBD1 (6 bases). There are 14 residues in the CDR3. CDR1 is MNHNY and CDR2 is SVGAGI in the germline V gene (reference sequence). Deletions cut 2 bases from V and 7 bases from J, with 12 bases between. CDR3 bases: TGTGCCAGCAGTTACGAAAGGGGGACAAATGAGCAGTTCTTC. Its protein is CASSYERGTNEQFF.

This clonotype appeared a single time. CDR3 in amino acids: CASSVQGRDNEQFF. CDR3 nucleotides: TGTGCCAGCAGTGTTCAGGGAAGAGACAATGAGCAGTTCTTC. The rearrangement uses TRBV2 and TRBJ2-1; tentatively, D is TRBD1 (5 bases). CDR1 and CDR2 (germline): SNHLY, FYNNEI. The V and J ends lost 4 bases and 5 bases respectively, with 12 bases between them. The length of the CDR3 is 14 residues.

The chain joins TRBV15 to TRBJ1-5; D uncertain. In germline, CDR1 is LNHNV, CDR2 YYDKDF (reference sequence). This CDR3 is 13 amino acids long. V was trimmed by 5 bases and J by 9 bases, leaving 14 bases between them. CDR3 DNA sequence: TGTGCCACCAGCGCAATCGCCGGCGGGCCCCAGCATTTT. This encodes CATSAIAGGPQHF.

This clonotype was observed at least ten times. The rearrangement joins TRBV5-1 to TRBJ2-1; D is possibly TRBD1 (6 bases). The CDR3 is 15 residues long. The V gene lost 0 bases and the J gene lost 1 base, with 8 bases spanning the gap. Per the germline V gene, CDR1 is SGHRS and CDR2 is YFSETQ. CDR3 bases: TGCGCCAGCAGCTTGGACAGGGCGTCCTACAATGAGCAGTTCTTC. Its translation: CASSLDRASYNEQFF.

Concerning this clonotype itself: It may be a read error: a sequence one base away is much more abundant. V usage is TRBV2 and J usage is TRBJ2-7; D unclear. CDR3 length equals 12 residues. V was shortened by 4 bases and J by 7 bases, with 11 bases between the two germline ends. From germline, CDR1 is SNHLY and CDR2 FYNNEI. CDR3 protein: CASSGPADEQYF. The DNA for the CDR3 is TGTGCCAGCAGTGGACCGGCGGATGAGCAGTACTTC.

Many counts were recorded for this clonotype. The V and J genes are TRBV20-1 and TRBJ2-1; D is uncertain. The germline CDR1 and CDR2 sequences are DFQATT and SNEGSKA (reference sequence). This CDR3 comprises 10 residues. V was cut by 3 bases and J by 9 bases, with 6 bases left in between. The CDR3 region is CSARDIEQFF. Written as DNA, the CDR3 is TGCAGTGCTAGGGATATTGAGCAGTTCTTC.

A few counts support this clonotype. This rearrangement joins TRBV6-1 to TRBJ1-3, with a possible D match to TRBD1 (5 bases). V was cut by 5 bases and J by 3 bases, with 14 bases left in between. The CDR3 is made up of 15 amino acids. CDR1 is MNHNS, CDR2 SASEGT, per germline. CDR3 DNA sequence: TGTGCCAGCAGTCTTACGGGGACTGATGGAAACACCATATATTTT. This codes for CASSLTGTDGNTIYF.

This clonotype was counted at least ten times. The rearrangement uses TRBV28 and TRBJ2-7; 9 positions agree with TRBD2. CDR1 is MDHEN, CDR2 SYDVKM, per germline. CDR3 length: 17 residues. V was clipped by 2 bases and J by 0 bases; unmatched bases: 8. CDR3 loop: CASSLSGASGVSYEQYF. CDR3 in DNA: TGTGCCAGCAGTTTAAGTGGGGCTAGCGGGGTCTCCTACGAGCAGTACTTC.

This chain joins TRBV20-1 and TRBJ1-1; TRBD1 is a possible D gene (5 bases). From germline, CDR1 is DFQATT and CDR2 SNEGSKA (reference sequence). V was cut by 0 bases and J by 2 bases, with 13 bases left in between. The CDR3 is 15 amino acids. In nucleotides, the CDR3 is TGCAGTGCTAGAGATTGGCCAGGGCGAAACACTGAAGCTTTCTTT. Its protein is CSARDWPGRNTEAFF.

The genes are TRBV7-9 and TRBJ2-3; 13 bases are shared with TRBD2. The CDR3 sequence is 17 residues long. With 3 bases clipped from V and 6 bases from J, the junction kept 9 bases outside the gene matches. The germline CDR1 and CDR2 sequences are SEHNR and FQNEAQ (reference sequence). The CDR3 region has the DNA TGTGCCAGCAGCTTTAGTGTGTTGACTAGCGGGAGGGATACGCAGTATTTT. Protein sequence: CASSFSVLTSGRDTQYF.

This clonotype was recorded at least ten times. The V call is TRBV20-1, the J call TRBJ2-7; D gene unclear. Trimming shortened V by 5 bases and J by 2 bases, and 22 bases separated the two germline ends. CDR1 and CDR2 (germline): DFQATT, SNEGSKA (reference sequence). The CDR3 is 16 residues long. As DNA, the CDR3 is TGCAGTGCTCCTACCGGGTCAGCGCTACTTACCTACGAGCAGTACTTC. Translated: CSAPTGSALLTYEQYF.

The CDR3 here is CASSSVSGRGFVTGELFF. The CDR3 DNA is TGTGCCAGCAGCTCCGTTAGCGGCAGAGGGTTTGTTACCGGGGAGCTGTTTTTT. The chain has TRBV7-8 and TRBJ2-2; possibly TRBD2 for D (6 bases). The V end lost 4 bases, the J end lost 5 bases, and 23 bases lay between the germline ends. The CDR3 has 18 amino acids. From germline, CDR1 is SGHVS and CDR2 FQNEAQ.

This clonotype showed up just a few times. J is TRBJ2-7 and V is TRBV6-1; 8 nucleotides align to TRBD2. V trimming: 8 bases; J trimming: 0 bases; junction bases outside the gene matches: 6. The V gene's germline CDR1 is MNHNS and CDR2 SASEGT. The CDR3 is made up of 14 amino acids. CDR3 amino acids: CASCKSGSSYEQYF. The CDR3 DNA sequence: TGTGCCAGCTGTAAAAGCGGGAGCTCCTACGAGCAGTACTTC.

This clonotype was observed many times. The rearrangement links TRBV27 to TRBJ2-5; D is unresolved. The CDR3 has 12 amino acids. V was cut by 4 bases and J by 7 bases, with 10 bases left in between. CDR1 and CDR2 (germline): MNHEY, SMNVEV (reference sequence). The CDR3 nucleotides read TGTGCCAGCAGTTCCCCCCTAGGGACCCAGTACTTC. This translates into CASSSPLGTQYF.

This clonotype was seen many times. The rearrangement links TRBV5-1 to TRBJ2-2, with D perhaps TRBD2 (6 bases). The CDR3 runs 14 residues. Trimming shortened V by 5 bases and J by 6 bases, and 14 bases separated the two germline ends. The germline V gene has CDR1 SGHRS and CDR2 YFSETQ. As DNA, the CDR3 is TGCGCCAGCAGGATAGCAACGGGGGCCGGGGAGCTGTTTTTT. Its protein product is CASRIATGAGELFF.

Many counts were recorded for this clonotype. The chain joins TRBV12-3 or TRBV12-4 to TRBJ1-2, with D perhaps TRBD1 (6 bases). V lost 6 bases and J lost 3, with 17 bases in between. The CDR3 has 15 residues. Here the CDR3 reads CASSSGGRGDYGYTF. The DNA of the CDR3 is TGTGCCAGCAGCTCGGGTGGCAGGGGCGACTATGGCTACACCTTC.

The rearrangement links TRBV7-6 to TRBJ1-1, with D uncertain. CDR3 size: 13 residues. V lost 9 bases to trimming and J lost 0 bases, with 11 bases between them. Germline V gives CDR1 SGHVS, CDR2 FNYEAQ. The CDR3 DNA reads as TGTGCCAGTGCAAGGGAGGTGAACACTGAAGCTTTCTTT. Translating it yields CASAREVNTEAFF.

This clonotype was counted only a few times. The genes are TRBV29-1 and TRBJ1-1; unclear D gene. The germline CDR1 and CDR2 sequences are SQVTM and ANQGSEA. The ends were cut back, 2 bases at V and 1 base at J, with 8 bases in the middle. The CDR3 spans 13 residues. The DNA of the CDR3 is TGCAGCGTTGAATACAGTAAGAACACTGAAGCTTTCTTT. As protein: CSVEYSKNTEAFF. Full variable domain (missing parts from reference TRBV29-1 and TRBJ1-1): SAVISQKPSRDICQRGTSLTIQCQVDSQVTMMFWYRQQPGQSLTLIATANQGSEATYESGFVIDKFPISRPNLTFSTLTVSNMSPEDSSIYLCSVEYSKNTEAFFGQGTRLTVV.

The CDR3 is CASSLALPGGGPDTQYF. CDR3 DNA: TGTGCCAGCAGCTTAGCCCTGCCGGGAGGGGGACCGGATACGCAGTATTTT. The chain recombines TRBV7-2 with TRBJ2-3; 8 nucleotides align to TRBD2. Germline lookup yields CDR1 SGHTA and CDR2 FQGNSA. The ends lost 0 bases at V and 6 bases at J; junction bases unmatched: 11. The CDR3 consists of 17 residues.

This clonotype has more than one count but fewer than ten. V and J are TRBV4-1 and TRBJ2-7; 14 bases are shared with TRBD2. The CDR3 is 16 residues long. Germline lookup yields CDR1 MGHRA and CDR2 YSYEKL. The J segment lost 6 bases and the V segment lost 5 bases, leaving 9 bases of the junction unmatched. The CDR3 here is CASSTRLAGGHSEQYF. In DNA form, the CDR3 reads TGCGCCAGCAGCACCCGACTAGCGGGAGGGCATAGCGAGCAGTACTTC.